The rows below give T cell receptor beta chains drawn from one sample of a study of blood T cell repertoires in COVID-19. Produced via immunoSEQ multiplex PCR; TCRdb's table is partial and in-frame only. The table includes just under 250,000 clones, approximately 86% detected once. The sequencing sample was made of peripheral blood. The receptors were gathered from a woman in her twenties or thirties who had recovered from COVID-19. Each CDR3 is given with its conserved first and last residue. The order of the fields is J gene, D gene, V gene, clone size, CDR3 DNA, CDR3 protein. A D gene is named only where the DNA matches it firmly. A clone size is listed for some rows: how often the clone was seen (once, few, many), or a class if it is expanded.

j_call: TRBJ2-7
d_call: -
v_call: TRBV5-4
clone_size: once
cdr3_nt: TGTGCCAGCAGCATTAGTAACCACGAGCAGTACTTC
cdr3_aa: CASSISNHEQYF

j_call: TRBJ1-6
d_call: TRBD1
v_call: TRBV3-1/TRBV3-2
clone_size: -
cdr3_nt: TGTGCCAGCAGCCCTTGGTCCAGACAGGGGAGTTCACCCCTCCACTTT
cdr3_aa: CASSPWSRQGSSPLHF

j_call: TRBJ1-3
d_call: -
v_call: TRBV12-3/TRBV12-4
clone_size: -
cdr3_nt: TGTGCCTCCTCCAGAGGAAACACCATATATTTT
cdr3_aa: CASSRGNTIYF

j_call: TRBJ2-1
d_call: TRBD2
v_call: TRBV11-1
clone_size: -
cdr3_nt: TGTGCCAGCAGCTTAGTAGCGGGGGGGCGGATTGAGCAGTTCTTC
cdr3_aa: CASSLVAGGRIEQFF

j_call: TRBJ2-3
d_call: TRBD2
v_call: TRBV29-1
clone_size: -
cdr3_nt: TGCAGCGGGGGTAGCGGGGGGGCAAATACGCAGTATTTT
cdr3_aa: CSGGSGGANTQYF

j_call: TRBJ1-4
d_call: TRBD1
v_call: TRBV4-3
clone_size: once
cdr3_nt: TGCGCCAGCAGCCAAGATCCGGGACAGGGTAACGAAAAACTGTTTTTT
cdr3_aa: CASSQDPGQGNEKLFF

j_call: TRBJ1-2
d_call: TRBD1
v_call: TRBV30
clone_size: -
cdr3_nt: TGTGCCTGGAAGCGGGACAGGGGGACCTATGGCTACACCTTC
cdr3_aa: CAWKRDRGTYGYTF

j_call: TRBJ1-2
d_call: TRBD1
v_call: TRBV2
clone_size: once
cdr3_nt: TGTGCGAGTGACAGGGGCGGGAGTAACTATGGCTACACCTTC
cdr3_aa: CASDRGGSNYGYTF

j_call: TRBJ2-6
d_call: -
v_call: TRBV7-3
clone_size: -
cdr3_nt: TGTGCCAGCAGCTTAGGGCCAGGGTTCGGGGCCAACGTCCTGACTTTC
cdr3_aa: CASSLGPGFGANVLTF

j_call: TRBJ1-2
d_call: -
v_call: TRBV28
clone_size: once
cdr3_nt: TGTGCCAGCAGGGACAGCGAAATCTATGGCTACACCTTC
cdr3_aa: CASRDSEIYGYTF

j_call: TRBJ2-2
d_call: TRBD2
v_call: TRBV19
clone_size: -
cdr3_nt: TGTGCCAGTAGTATGACGGCTAGCGGGGGGGCCTCCCAGCTGTTTTTT
cdr3_aa: CASSMTASGGASQLFF

j_call: TRBJ1-2
d_call: -
v_call: TRBV2
clone_size: -
cdr3_nt: TGTGCCAGCAGCGACGACAGCTATGGCTACACCTTC
cdr3_aa: CASSDDSYGYTF

j_call: TRBJ1-5
d_call: TRBD1
v_call: TRBV7-2
clone_size: -
cdr3_nt: TGTGCCAGCAGCAGCACGGACAGGGGGCTAGGTCAGCCCCAGCATTTT
cdr3_aa: CASSSTDRGLGQPQHF

j_call: TRBJ2-5
d_call: -
v_call: TRBV2
clone_size: once
cdr3_nt: -
cdr3_aa: CASSTSIPSVQTQYF

j_call: TRBJ1-3
d_call: -
v_call: TRBV14
clone_size: -
cdr3_nt: TGTGCCAGCAGTCTGGGACGGGGGTTCAGAACTGGAAACACCATATATTTT
cdr3_aa: CASSLGRGFRTGNTIYF

j_call: TRBJ2-7
d_call: -
v_call: TRBV5-1
clone_size: -
cdr3_nt: TGCGCCAGCAGCCCAGGGACACTCTACTGGGAGCAGTACTTC
cdr3_aa: CASSPGTLYWEQYF

j_call: TRBJ2-1
d_call: TRBD2
v_call: TRBV6-2/TRBV6-3
clone_size: -
cdr3_nt: TGTGCCAGCAGTTACTCACTAGCGGACACCTACAATGAGCAGTTCTTC
cdr3_aa: CASSYSLADTYNEQFF

j_call: TRBJ1-6
d_call: TRBD1
v_call: TRBV12-5
clone_size: -
cdr3_nt: TGTGCTAGTTCAGTCGAGCCGGGACAGCCTCATTCACCCCTCCACTTT
cdr3_aa: CASSVEPGQPHSPLHF

j_call: TRBJ1-1
d_call: TRBD1
v_call: TRBV12-5
clone_size: -
cdr3_nt: TGTGCTAGTGCATCGGGACAGTGGACTGAAGCTTTCTTT
cdr3_aa: CASASGQWTEAFF

j_call: TRBJ2-5
d_call: TRBD1
v_call: TRBV7-9
clone_size: -
cdr3_nt: TGTGCCAGCAGCCTCACAGGGGGCCAAGAGACCCAGTACTTC
cdr3_aa: CASSLTGGQETQYF

j_call: TRBJ2-5
d_call: -
v_call: TRBV29-1
clone_size: -
cdr3_nt: TGCAGCGCGGGGTTACAAGAGACCCAGTACTTC
cdr3_aa: CSAGLQETQYF

j_call: TRBJ2-5
d_call: TRBD1
v_call: TRBV5-4
clone_size: -
cdr3_nt: TGTGCCAGCAGCTTCACGTCCGGGACAGGGCAAGAGACCCAGTACTTC
cdr3_aa: CASSFTSGTGQETQYF

j_call: TRBJ1-1
d_call: TRBD1
v_call: TRBV19
clone_size: -
cdr3_nt: TGTGCCAGTAGTGTTTCACAGGGGGCGGACACTGAAGCTTTCTTT
cdr3_aa: CASSVSQGADTEAFF

j_call: TRBJ2-3
d_call: TRBD2
v_call: TRBV19
clone_size: -
cdr3_nt: TGTGCCAGTAGTACCGGACTAGCAGATACGCAGTATTTT
cdr3_aa: CASSTGLADTQYF

j_call: TRBJ1-1
d_call: TRBD1
v_call: TRBV6-5
clone_size: -
cdr3_nt: TGTGCCAGCAGTACGTGGGACAGGAGGAACACTGAAGCTTTCTTT
cdr3_aa: CASSTWDRRNTEAFF

j_call: TRBJ1-1
d_call: -
v_call: TRBV4-2
clone_size: -
cdr3_nt: TGTGCCAGCAGCCAAGACCTTTGGGGGCCTGGGACTGAAGCTTTCTTT
cdr3_aa: CASSQDLWGPGTEAFF

j_call: TRBJ2-1
d_call: TRBD1
v_call: TRBV5-1
clone_size: -
cdr3_nt: TGCGCCAGCAGCGTGGACAGGGGGTATAATGAGCAGTTCTTC
cdr3_aa: CASSVDRGYNEQFF

j_call: TRBJ2-1
d_call: -
v_call: TRBV12-3/TRBV12-4
clone_size: -
cdr3_nt: TGTGCCAGCAGTTCCCTCCGGGACAATGAGCAGTTCTTC
cdr3_aa: CASSSLRDNEQFF

j_call: TRBJ1-6
d_call: TRBD1
v_call: TRBV11-1
clone_size: once
cdr3_nt: TGTGCCAGCAGCCGACTTCCGGGACAGGGGTCACCCCTCCACTTT
cdr3_aa: CASSRLPGQGSPLHF

j_call: TRBJ2-7
d_call: TRBD1
v_call: TRBV2
clone_size: few
cdr3_nt: TGTGCCAGCAGAGAACAGGGGGGTCCCTACGAGCAGTACTTC
cdr3_aa: CASREQGGPYEQYF

j_call: TRBJ2-6
d_call: -
v_call: TRBV18
clone_size: -
cdr3_nt: TGTGCCAGCTCACCCAGGGTGGGGGCCTCTGGGGCCAACGTCCTGACTTTC
cdr3_aa: CASSPRVGASGANVLTF

j_call: TRBJ2-7
d_call: TRBD2
v_call: TRBV7-2
clone_size: -
cdr3_nt: TGTGCCAGCAGCTTTACTAGCGGGGGGACAAGCTCCTACGAGCAGTACTTC
cdr3_aa: CASSFTSGGTSSYEQYF

j_call: TRBJ1-6
d_call: -
v_call: TRBV9
clone_size: -
cdr3_nt: TGTGCCAGCAGCACAACCGGGGTTAATTCACCCCTCCACTTT
cdr3_aa: CASSTTGVNSPLHF

j_call: TRBJ1-1
d_call: -
v_call: TRBV6-5
clone_size: -
cdr3_nt: TGTGCCAGCAGTTACTCTGAGGGCCTGAGAGCTTTCTTT
cdr3_aa: CASSYSEGLRAFF

j_call: TRBJ2-5
d_call: TRBD2
v_call: TRBV2
clone_size: -
cdr3_nt: TGTGCCAGCAGCCGAGTAGCGGGGGGAGAGACCCAGTACTTC
cdr3_aa: CASSRVAGGETQYF

j_call: TRBJ2-1
d_call: TRBD1
v_call: TRBV24-1
clone_size: once
cdr3_nt: TGTGCCACCAGTGATCCCGAATCCGGGACAGCGAATGAGCAGTTCTTC
cdr3_aa: CATSDPESGTANEQFF